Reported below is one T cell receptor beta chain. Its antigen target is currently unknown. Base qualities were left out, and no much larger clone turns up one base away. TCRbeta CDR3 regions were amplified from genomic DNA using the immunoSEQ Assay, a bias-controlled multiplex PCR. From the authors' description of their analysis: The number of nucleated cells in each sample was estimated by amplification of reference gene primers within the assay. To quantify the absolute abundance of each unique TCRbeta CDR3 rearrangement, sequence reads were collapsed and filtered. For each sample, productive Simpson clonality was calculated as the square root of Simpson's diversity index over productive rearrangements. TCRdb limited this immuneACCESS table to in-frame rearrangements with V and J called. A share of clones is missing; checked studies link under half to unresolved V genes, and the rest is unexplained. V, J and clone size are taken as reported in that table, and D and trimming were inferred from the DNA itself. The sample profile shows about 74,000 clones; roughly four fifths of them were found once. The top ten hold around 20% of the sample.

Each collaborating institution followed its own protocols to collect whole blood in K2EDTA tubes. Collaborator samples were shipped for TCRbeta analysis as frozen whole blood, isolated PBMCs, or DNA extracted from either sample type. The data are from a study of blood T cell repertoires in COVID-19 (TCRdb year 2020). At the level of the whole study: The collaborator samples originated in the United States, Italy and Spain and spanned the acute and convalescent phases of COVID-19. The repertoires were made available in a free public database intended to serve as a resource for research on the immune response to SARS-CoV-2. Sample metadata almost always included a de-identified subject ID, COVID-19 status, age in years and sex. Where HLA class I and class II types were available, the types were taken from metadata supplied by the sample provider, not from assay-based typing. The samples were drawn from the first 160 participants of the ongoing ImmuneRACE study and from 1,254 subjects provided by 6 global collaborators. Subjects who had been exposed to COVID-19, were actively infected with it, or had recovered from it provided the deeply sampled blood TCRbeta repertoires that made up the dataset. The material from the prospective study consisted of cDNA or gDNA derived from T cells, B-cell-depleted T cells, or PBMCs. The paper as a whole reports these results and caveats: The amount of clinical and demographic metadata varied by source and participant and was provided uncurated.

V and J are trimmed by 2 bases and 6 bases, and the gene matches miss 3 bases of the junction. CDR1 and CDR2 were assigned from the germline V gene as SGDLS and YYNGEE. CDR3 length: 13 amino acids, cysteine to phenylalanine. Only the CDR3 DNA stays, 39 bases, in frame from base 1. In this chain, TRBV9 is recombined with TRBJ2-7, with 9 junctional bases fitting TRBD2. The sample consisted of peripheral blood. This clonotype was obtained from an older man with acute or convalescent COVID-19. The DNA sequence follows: TGTGCCAGCAGCGTTTTTAGCGGGAGCGAGCAGTACTTC. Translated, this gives CASSVFSGSEQYF.